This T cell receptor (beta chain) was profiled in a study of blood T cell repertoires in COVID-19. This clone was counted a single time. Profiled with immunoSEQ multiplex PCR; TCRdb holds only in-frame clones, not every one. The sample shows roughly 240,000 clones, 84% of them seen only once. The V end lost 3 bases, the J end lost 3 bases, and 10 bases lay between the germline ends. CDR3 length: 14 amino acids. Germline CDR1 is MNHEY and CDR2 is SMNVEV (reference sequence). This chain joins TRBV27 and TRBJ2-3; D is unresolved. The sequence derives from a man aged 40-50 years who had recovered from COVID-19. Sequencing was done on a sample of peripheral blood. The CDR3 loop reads CASSFRGLTDTQYF. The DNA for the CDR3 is TGTGCCAGCAGTTTTAGAGGCTTGACAGATACGCAGTATTTT.